The 6 T cell receptor beta chains presented below share a single source sample, sequenced in a study of OX40 agonist ivuxolimab in advanced cancers. Assay: immunoSEQ multiplex PCR; the TCRdb copy retains only in-frame clones and omits some. The sample holds about 33,000 clones; roughly 68% are singletons and the top ten take over 10%. Sequencing was performed on CD4+ or CD8+ T cells sorted from blood, taken in a trial of the OX40 agonist ivuxolimab. These receptor sequences come from an adult with an advanced solid tumor such as melanoma, head and neck, liver or kidney cancer.

The rearrangement joins TRBV5-1 to TRBJ1-1; 8 nucleotides line up with TRBD1. V gave up 0 bases and J gave up 12 bases; unmatched junction bases: 10. The CDR3 contains 14 residues. Germline CDR1 is SGHRS and CDR2 is YFSETQ. The CDR3, as DNA: TGCGCCAGCAGCTTGGAGTCAGGGGGCGGGCGAACTTTCTTT. It encodes CASSLESGGGRTFF. Looking up the rest from reference TRBV5-1 and TRBJ1-1 gives the full variable domain: KAGVTQTPRYLIKTRGQQVTLSCSPISGHRSVSWYQQTPGQGLQFLFEYFSETQRNKGNFPGRFSGRQFSNSRSEMNVSTLELGDSALYLCASSLESGGGRTFFGQGTRLTVV.

The rearrangement uses TRBV28 and TRBJ2-6; D is perhaps TRBD1 or TRBD2 (5 bases each). The CDR3 sequence is 15 residues long. The germline CDR1 and CDR2 sequences are MDHEN and SYDVKM. V was shortened by 7 bases and J by 0 bases, with 10 bases between the two germline ends. This chain's CDR3 is CASKSGSSGANVLTF. In DNA form, the CDR3 reads TGTGCCAGCAAGTCAGGGAGCTCTGGGGCCAACGTCCTGACTTTC.

This chain joins TRBV9 and TRBJ2-5; 7 bases align to TRBD2. Germline CDR1 is SGDLS and CDR2 is YYNGEE. V lost 3 bases, J lost 2 bases, and 4 bases stayed unmatched. CDR3 length: 14 amino acids. The CDR3 nucleotides read TGTGCCAGCAGCGCCGGGACTATTCAAGAGACCCAGTACTTC. It yields the protein CASSAGTIQETQYF.

This sequence joins TRBV7-9 and TRBJ2-5; maybe TRBD2 (5 bases). This CDR3 is built from 15 residues. The ends were cut back, 4 bases at V and 2 bases at J, with 14 bases in the middle. Germline values: CDR1 SEHNR, CDR2 FQNEAQ (reference sequence). The CDR3 reads CASSSLEEEQETQYF. The CDR3 bases are TGTGCCAGCAGCTCATTGGAGGAAGAGCAAGAGACCCAGTACTTC.

This chain uses TRBV7-9 with TRBJ2-2, with TRBD1 identical over 7 bases. This CDR3 spans 17 amino acids. With V trimmed by 3 bases and J by 4 bases, 11 bases remained unmatched. Germline V gene lookup returns CDR1 SEHNR and CDR2 FQNEAQ (reference sequence). The CDR3 here is CASSLTSRQGSTGELFF. Here the CDR3 DNA reads TGTGCCAGCAGCTTGACGAGCCGACAGGGTAGCACCGGGGAGCTGTTTTTT.

This clone has only a few counts. The chain joins TRBV15 to TRBJ2-4; 8 bases are a match to TRBD1. J gave up 8 bases and V 5 bases, and 11 bases lay outside the gene matches. CDR3 length: 15 amino acids. CDR1 and CDR2 (germline): LNHNV, YYDKDF (reference sequence). This CDR3 is CATSGFRGLRDIQYF. In nucleotides, the CDR3 is TGTGCCACCAGCGGGTTCAGGGGGCTGCGGGACATTCAGTACTTC.